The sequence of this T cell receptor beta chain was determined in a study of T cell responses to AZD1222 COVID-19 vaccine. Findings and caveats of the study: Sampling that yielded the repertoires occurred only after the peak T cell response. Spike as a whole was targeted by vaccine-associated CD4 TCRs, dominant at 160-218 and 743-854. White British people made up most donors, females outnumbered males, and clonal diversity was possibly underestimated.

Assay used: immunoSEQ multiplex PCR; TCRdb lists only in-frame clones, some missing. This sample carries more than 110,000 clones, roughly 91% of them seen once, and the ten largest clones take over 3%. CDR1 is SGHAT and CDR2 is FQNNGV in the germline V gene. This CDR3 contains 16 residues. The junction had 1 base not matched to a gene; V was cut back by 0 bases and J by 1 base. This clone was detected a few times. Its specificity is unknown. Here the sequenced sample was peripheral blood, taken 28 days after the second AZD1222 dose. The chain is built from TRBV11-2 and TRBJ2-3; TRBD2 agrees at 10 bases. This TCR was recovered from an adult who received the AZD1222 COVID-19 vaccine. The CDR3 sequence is CASSLDLAGGTDTQYF. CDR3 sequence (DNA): TGTGCCAGCAGCTTAGATCTAGCGGGGGGCACAGATACGCAGTATTTT.